This passage covers 27 T cell receptor beta chains from one sample sequenced in a study of control samples from healthy donors and cancer patients. Data came from immunoSEQ multiplex PCR; TCRdb stores just in-frame clones and leaves some out. The data contain more than 95,000 clones, around 82% of them singletons. The sequenced material came from blood. Receptor source: a woman in her fifties or sixties in good health.

The J gene is TRBJ2-5, the V gene TRBV15; 8 bases map to TRBD1. Looked up from germline, CDR1 is LNHNV and CDR2 is YYDKDF (reference sequence). V was clipped by 0 bases and J by 2 bases; unmatched bases: 2. This CDR3 is built from 15 residues. The CDR3 region is CATSREDRDQETQYF. CDR3 bases: TGTGCCACCAGCAGAGAGGACAGGGATCAAGAGACCCAGTACTTC.

The chain carries TRBV28 and TRBJ2-7; TRBD2 matches 7 bases. Trimming at V came to 6 bases and at J to 7 bases, leaving 9 bases not matched to a gene. There are 13 residues in the CDR3. CDR1 is MDHEN and CDR2 is SYDVKM in the germline V gene. The CDR3 coding sequence is TGTGCCAGCAGCCCCGGGGGGAATGGGGAGCAGTACTTC. Translated: CASSPGGNGEQYF.

The CDR3 region is CASSKDGTSFHEQYF. The CDR3 nucleotides read TGTGCCAGCAGCAAGGACGGGACTAGCTTCCACGAGCAGTACTTC. The chain joins TRBV9 to TRBJ2-7, with TRBD2 identical over 9 bases. The J segment lost 5 bases and the V segment lost 4 bases, leaving 10 bases of the junction unmatched. There are 15 residues in the CDR3. Looked up from germline, CDR1 is SGDLS and CDR2 is YYNGEE.

V gene TRBV25-1 combines with J gene TRBJ1-6; unclear D gene. Trimming left V 7 bases short and J 0 bases short, with 4 bases between. CDR3 length equals 13 residues. Looked up from germline, CDR1 is MGHDK and CDR2 is SYGVNS. This CDR3 is CASKSSYNSPLHF. In DNA form, the CDR3 reads TGTGCCAGCAAGAGCTCCTATAATTCACCCCTCCACTTT.

V and J are TRBV6-4 and TRBJ2-3; 9 bases align to TRBD1. The length of the CDR3 is 14 residues. Trimming removed 3 bases from V and 5 bases from J; junction bases left unmatched: 3. Germline V lookup: CDR1 MRHNA, CDR2 SNTAGT. The CDR3 region has the DNA TGTGCCAGCAGTGAGGACAGGGGAATAGATACGCAGTATTTT. Protein product: CASSEDRGIDTQYF.

Comments on this clone: Germline and junction disagree at one end, which may indicate a read error. The rearrangement joins TRBV10-3 to TRBJ2-1; perhaps TRBD1 as D (5 bases). The CDR3 consists of 14 residues. The germline gives CDR1 ENHRY, CDR2 SYGVKD. As DNA, the CDR3 is TGTGCCATCGGTGACAGTCTGGATAACGGTGAGCAGTTCTTC. This gives the protein CAIGDSLDNGEQFF.

V is TRBV5-1 and J is TRBJ2-1; 10 bases map to TRBD2. Germline trimming cut 1 base from V and 2 bases from J; bases unmatched to any gene: 0. This CDR3 contains 15 residues. CDR1 and CDR2 (germline): SGHRS, YFSETQ. Written as DNA, the CDR3 is TGCGCCAGCAGCTTGACTAGCGGGACCTACAATGAGCAGTTCTTC. This translates into CASSLTSGTYNEQFF.

CDR3 coding DNA: TGTGCCAGCAGCTTAGGTGACAATTACAATGAGCAGTTCTTC. Translating it yields CASSLGDNYNEQFF. The J gene is TRBJ2-1, the V gene TRBV11-2; no firm D call. Germline V lookup: CDR1 SGHAT, CDR2 FQNNGV. CDR3 length: 14 residues. V was clipped by 1 base and J by 4 bases, with 8 bases between them.

This chain uses TRBV28 with TRBJ2-3; D remains ambiguous. CDR1 is MDHEN and CDR2 is SYDVKM in the germline V gene. Trimming removed 5 bases at V and 4 bases at J, with 10 bases between. The CDR3 is 13 amino acids. For the CDR3, the DNA is TGTGCCAGCAGTATCCCAAATCCAGATACGCAGTATTTT. Translation: CASSIPNPDTQYF.

The chain has TRBV29-1 and TRBJ2-6; D uncertain. This CDR3 contains 13 residues. V was clipped by 5 bases and J by 0 bases, with 5 bases between them. CDR1 and CDR2 (germline): SQVTM, ANQGSEA. The CDR3 DNA is TGCAGCGTTAGCAGCTCTGGGGCCAACGTCCTGACTTTC. Protein sequence: CSVSSSGANVLTF. Full variable domain (remainder filled in from reference TRBV29-1 and TRBJ2-6): SAVISQKPSRDICQRGTSLTIQCQVDSQVTMMFWYRQQPGQSLTLIATANQGSEATYESGFVIDKFPISRPNLTFSTLTVSNMSPEDSSIYLCSVSSSGANVLTFGAGSRLTVL.

V gene TRBV12-3 or TRBV12-4 combines with J gene TRBJ1-1; no definite D call. The V end was cut by 2 bases, the J end by 5 bases, with 6 bases between. This CDR3 comprises 12 residues. CDR3 sequence reads: CASSLRGTEAFF. CDR3 sequence (DNA): TGTGCCAGCAGTTTAAGAGGAACTGAAGCTTTCTTT.

The genes are TRBV27 and TRBJ2-3; D is perhaps TRBD2 (5 bases). Looked up from germline, CDR1 is MNHEY and CDR2 is SMNVEV (reference sequence). Trimming left V 6 bases short and J 2 bases short, with 15 bases between. The CDR3 is 15 amino acids. The DNA for the CDR3 is TGTGCCAGCAGCCCTTTGGACTCATACACAGATACGCAGTATTTT. Its protein is CASSPLDSYTDTQYF.

The chain joins TRBV24-1 to TRBJ1-5; tentatively, D is TRBD1 (6 bases). Between the trimmed V and J ends, which lost 2 bases and 3 bases, there was a span of 10 bases. This CDR3 contains 15 residues. The V gene's germline CDR1 is KGHDR and CDR2 SFDVKD. CDR3 nucleotide sequence: TGTGCCACCAGTGATTCCGGACAGAACAATCAGCCCCAGCATTTT. Translating gives CATSDSGQNNQPQHF.

The chain links TRBV7-2 to TRBJ1-3; possibly TRBD1 for D (6 bases). Trimming took 4 bases from V and 0 from J, leaving 10 bases between them. The germline gives CDR1 SGHTA, CDR2 FQGNSA. This CDR3 is 15 amino acids long. The CDR3 sequence: CASSSTGNSGNTIYF. Written as DNA, the CDR3 is TGTGCCAGCAGCTCGACAGGAAACTCTGGAAACACCATATATTTT.

This clone was recorded only once. This chain connects TRBV15 to TRBJ1-4, with D possibly TRBD1 on 5 matching bases. Between the trimmed V and J ends, which lost 1 base and 6 bases, there was a span of 15 bases. The CDR3 is made up of 16 amino acids. Germline V gene data show CDR1 as LNHNV and CDR2 as YYDKDF (reference sequence). This CDR3 reads CATSRGGTAADEKLFF. DNA for the CDR3: TGTGCCACCAGCAGAGGAGGGACGGCGGCCGATGAAAAACTGTTTTTT.

CDR3 amino acids: CASSQRQRNTEAFF. The CDR3 bases are TGTGCCAGCAGCCAAAGACAGCGTAACACTGAAGCTTTCTTT. This sequence joins TRBV7-9 and TRBJ1-1; possibly TRBD1 for D (5 bases). CDR3 length: 14 residues. Trimming shortened V by 5 bases and J by 2 bases, and 12 bases separated the two germline ends. Germline V gives CDR1 SEHNR, CDR2 FQNEAQ (reference sequence).

The chain is built from TRBV24-1 and TRBJ1-2; D may be TRBD1 (5 bases). With 6 bases removed from V and 3 bases from J, the gap between germline ends came to 13 bases. Looked up from germline, CDR1 is KGHDR and CDR2 is SFDVKD. This CDR3 spans 14 amino acids. The CDR3 reads CATSYSGRDYGYTF. CDR3 coding DNA: TGTGCCACCAGTTACTCGGGCAGGGACTATGGCTACACCTTC.

The V and J genes are TRBV6-1 and TRBJ1-2; possibly TRBD1 for D (5 bases). The CDR3 has 12 amino acids. The V gene's germline CDR1 is MNHNS and CDR2 SASEGT. V lost 6 bases and J lost 7, with 12 bases in between. The CDR3 region is CASSLDSRGYTF. Written as DNA, the CDR3 is TGTGCCAGCAGCTTAGACAGTCGTGGCTACACCTTC.

The chain couples TRBV7-9 to TRBJ2-5; 7 bases agree with TRBD1. The CDR3 totals 14 residues. V was clipped by 5 bases and J by 0 bases; unmatched bases: 3. Germline V gives CDR1 SEHNR, CDR2 FQNEAQ (reference sequence). The CDR3 spells CASSGGQYQETQYF. The CDR3 nucleotides are TGTGCCAGCAGCGGGGGACAGTACCAAGAGACCCAGTACTTC.

The chain couples TRBV27 to TRBJ1-5; D perhaps matches TRBD1 (6 bases). This CDR3 region has 15 residues. From germline, CDR1 is MNHEY and CDR2 SMNVEV (reference sequence). Trimming pared 3 bases from V and 4 bases from J, leaving 13 bases between. CDR3 sequence (DNA): TGTGCCAGCAGTTTGAATGGGGGCCCGAATCAGCCCCAGCATTTT. It specifies CASSLNGGPNQPQHF.

This clone was detected only a few times. The chain recombines TRBV5-1 with TRBJ2-1; D is ambiguous. V lost 4 bases to trimming and J lost 7 bases, with 21 bases between them. CDR3 size: 16 residues. Germline V CDR1 and CDR2: SGHRS, YFSETQ. The CDR3 nucleotides read TGCGCCAGCAGCCTACAACGACCGGGCTACCAAAATGAGCAGTTCTTC. Encoded protein: CASSLQRPGYQNEQFF.

J is TRBJ2-1 and V is TRBV19; TRBD1 agrees at 7 bases. The CDR3 is made up of 15 amino acids. J gave up 1 base and V 3 bases, and 3 bases lay outside the gene matches. CDR1 and CDR2 from the germline V gene are LNHDA and SQIVND (reference sequence). DNA for the CDR3: TGTGCCAGTAGTATCGAGGGACAGTCCTACAATGAGCAGTTCTTC. Amino acid sequence: CASSIEGQSYNEQFF.

V usage is TRBV11-3 and J usage is TRBJ2-3, with 7 bases aligning to TRBD2. The ends lost 4 bases at V and 6 bases at J; junction bases unmatched: 25. Per the germline V gene, CDR1 is SGHNT and CDR2 is YENEEA. CDR3 size: 20 residues. DNA of the CDR3: TGTGCCAGCAGCTCCGCCGGGACTACCGGCATAATCCGACCTAGGGATACGCAGTATTTT. Translation: CASSSAGTTGIIRPRDTQYF.

V and J are TRBV4-1 and TRBJ1-6; D is uncertain. Trimming shortened V by 4 bases and J by 7 bases, and 8 bases separated the two germline ends. From germline, CDR1 is MGHRA and CDR2 YSYEKL. This CDR3 has 13 residues. CDR3 residues: CASSPDPNSPLHF. Written as DNA, the CDR3 is TGCGCCAGCAGCCCTGACCCCAATTCACCCCTCCACTTT.

The chain is built from TRBV18 and TRBJ1-5, with D tentatively TRBD1 (5 bases). Germline values: CDR1 KGHSH, CDR2 LQKENI. The CDR3 runs 17 residues. V dropped 2 bases and J dropped 5 bases, with 19 bases sitting between them. CDR3 nucleotide sequence: TGTGCCAGCTCACCAAGGGAGGCTGGGGCCACTTATCAGCCCCAGCATTTT. Translated: CASSPREAGATYQPQHF. Using reference TRBV18 and TRBJ1-5 for the parts outside the CDR3, the full variable domain is NAGVMQNPRHLVRRRGQEARLRCSPMKGHSHVYWYRQLPEEGLKFMVYLQKENIIDESGMPKERFSAEFPKEGPSILRIQQVVRGDSAAYFCASSPREAGATYQPQHFGDGTRLSIL.

The chain joins TRBV19 to TRBJ2-6, with 12 bases matching TRBD1. CDR1 and CDR2 (germline): LNHDA, SQIVND (reference sequence). The CDR3 length is 16 residues. With 9 bases clipped from V and 2 bases from J, the junction kept 5 bases outside the gene matches. The CDR3 is CASTGTGGPGANVLTF. CDR3 coding DNA: TGTGCCAGCACCGGGACAGGGGGCCCTGGGGCCAACGTCCTGACTTTC.

The sample holds a few counts of this clone. The rearrangement uses TRBV6-6 and TRBJ2-7; D unclear. CDR3 length: 11 amino acids. Trimming stripped 8 bases from V and 3 bases from J, with 8 bases between. Germline V gene sequence: CDR1 MNHNY, CDR2 SVGAGI (reference sequence). The CDR3 coding sequence is TGTGCCAGCGAACAGAGCTACGAGCAGTACTTC. Its translation is CASEQSYEQYF.